This T cell receptor (beta chain) is from a study of Ad26.COV2.S vaccination and SARS-CoV-2 variants. In the case of this clone: Antigen: not known.

Study conclusions and caveats: Analytic work on TCR breadth and depth might have understated the full extent of total T cell responses.

This CDR3 contains 13 residues. Per germline, CDR1 ENHRY and CDR2 SYGVKD. V gave up 8 bases and J gave up 4 bases; unmatched junction bases: 5. TCRdb's copy holds only in-frame clones and misses some; the assay was immunoSEQ multiplex PCR. The table records 350,000 to 450,000 clones, 90% to 95% of them present only once. Sequencing was performed on peripheral blood, taken after recovery from COVID-19. The rearrangement uses TRBV10-3 and TRBJ1-5, with 7 nucleotides matching TRBD1. This receptor was identified in a human donor who had recovered from COVID-19. CDR3 amino acids: CAISDRWNQPQHF. The CDR3 coding sequence is TGTGCCATCTCGGACAGGTGGAATCAGCCCCAGCATTTT.